This TCR beta chain was recovered during a study of blood T cell repertoires in COVID-19. Study information: The analysed material was cDNA or gDNA that came from T cells, B-cell-depleted T cells, or PBMCs.

Using immunoSEQ multiplex PCR, the repertoire was profiled, and TCRdb retains in-frame clones only, with some absent. The sample contains about 100,000 clones, more than 65% of which appear only once. Germline V gene sequence: CDR1 SGHRS, CDR2 YFSETQ. Losses at the gene ends were 2 bases for V and 5 bases for J; bases not matched to a gene: 16. The CDR3 has 18 amino acids. Sequencing was done on a sample of peripheral blood. This TCR derives from a man between 65 and 85 years old with active or convalescent COVID-19. V gene TRBV5-1 combines with J gene TRBJ2-1, with 7 bases matching TRBD2. CDR3 nucleotide sequence: TGCGCCAGCAGCTTTGACAGAAAGGGAGCGGGGAAGAACAATGAGCAGTTCTTC. It yields the protein CASSFDRKGAGKNNEQFF.